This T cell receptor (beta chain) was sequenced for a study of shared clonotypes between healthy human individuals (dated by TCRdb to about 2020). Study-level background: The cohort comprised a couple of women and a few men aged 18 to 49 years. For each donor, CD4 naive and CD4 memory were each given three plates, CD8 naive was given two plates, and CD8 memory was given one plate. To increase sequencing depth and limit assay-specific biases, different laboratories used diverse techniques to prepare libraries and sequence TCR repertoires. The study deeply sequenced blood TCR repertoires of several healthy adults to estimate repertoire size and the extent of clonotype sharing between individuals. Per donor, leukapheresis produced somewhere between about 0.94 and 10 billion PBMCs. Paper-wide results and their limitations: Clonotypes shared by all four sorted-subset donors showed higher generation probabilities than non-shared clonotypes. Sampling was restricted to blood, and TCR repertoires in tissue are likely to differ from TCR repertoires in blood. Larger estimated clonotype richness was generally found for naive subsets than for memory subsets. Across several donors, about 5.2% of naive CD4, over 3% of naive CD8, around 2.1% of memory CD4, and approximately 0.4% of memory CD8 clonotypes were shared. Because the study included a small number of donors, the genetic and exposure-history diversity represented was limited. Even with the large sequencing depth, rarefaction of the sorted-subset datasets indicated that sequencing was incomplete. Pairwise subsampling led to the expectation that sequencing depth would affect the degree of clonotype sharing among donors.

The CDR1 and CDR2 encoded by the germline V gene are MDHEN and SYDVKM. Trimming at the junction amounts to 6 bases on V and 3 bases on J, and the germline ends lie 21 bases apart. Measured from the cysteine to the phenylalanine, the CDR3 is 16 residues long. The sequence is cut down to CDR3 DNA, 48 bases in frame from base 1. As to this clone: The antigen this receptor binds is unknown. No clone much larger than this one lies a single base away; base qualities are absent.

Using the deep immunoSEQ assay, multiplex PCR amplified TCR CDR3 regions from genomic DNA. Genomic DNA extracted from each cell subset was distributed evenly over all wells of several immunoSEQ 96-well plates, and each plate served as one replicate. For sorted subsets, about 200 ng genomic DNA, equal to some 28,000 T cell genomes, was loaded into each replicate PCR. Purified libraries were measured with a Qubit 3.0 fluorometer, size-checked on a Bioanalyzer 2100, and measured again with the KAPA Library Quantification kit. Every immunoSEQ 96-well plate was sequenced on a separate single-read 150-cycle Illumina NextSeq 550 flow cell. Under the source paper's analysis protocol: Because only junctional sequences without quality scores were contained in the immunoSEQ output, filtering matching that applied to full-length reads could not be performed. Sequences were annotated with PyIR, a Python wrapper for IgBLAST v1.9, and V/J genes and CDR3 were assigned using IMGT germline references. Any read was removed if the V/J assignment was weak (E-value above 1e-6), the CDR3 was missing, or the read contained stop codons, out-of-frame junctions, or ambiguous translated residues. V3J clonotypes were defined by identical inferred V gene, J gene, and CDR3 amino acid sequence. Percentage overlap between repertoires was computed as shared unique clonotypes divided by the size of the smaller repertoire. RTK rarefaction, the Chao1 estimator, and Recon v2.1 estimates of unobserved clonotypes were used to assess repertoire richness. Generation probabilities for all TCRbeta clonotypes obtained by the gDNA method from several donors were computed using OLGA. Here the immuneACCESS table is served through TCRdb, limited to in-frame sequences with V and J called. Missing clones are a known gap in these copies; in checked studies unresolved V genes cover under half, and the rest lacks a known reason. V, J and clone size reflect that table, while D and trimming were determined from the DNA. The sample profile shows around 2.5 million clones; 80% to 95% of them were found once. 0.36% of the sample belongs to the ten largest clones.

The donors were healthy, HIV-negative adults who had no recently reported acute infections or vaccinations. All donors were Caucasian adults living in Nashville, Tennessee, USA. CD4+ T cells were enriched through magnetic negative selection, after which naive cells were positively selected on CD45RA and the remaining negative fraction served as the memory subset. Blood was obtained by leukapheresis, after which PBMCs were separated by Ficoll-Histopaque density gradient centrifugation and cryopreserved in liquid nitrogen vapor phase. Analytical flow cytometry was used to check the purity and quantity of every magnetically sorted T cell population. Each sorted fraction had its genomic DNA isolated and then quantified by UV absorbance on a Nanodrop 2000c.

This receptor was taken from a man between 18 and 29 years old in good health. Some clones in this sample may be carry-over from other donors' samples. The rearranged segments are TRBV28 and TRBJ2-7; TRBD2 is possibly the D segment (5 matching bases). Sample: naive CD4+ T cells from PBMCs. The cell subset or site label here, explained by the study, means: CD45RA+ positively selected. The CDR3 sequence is CASSPISRTRNYEQYF. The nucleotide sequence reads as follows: TGTGCCAGCAGCCCGATCTCCCGAACTAGGAACTACGAGCAGTACTTC.